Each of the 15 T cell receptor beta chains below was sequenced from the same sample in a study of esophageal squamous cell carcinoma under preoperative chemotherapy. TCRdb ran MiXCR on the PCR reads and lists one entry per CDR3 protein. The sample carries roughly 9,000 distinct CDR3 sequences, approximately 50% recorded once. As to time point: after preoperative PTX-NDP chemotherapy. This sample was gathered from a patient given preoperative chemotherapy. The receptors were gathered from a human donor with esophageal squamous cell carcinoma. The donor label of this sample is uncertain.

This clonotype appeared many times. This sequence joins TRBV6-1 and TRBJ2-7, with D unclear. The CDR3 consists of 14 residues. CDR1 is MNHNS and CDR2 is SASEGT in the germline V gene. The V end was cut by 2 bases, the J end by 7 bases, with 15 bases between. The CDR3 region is CASSENLGLGEQYF. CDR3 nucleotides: TGTGCCAGCAGTGAAAATCTGGGCTTGGGGGAGCAGTACTTC.

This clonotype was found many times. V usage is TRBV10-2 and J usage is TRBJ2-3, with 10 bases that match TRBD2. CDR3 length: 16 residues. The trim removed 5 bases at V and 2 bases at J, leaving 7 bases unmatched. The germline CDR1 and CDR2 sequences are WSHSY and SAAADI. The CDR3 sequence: CASSTGTSEYTDTQYF. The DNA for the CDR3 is TGCGCCAGCAGTACCGGGACTAGCGAATACACAGATACGCAGTATTTT.

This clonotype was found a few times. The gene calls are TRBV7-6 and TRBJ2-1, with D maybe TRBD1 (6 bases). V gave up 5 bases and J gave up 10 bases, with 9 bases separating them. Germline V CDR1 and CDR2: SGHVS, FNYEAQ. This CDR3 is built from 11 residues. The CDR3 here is CASSPGDEQFF. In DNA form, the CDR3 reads TGTGCCAGCAGCCCAGGGGACGAGCAGTTCTTC.

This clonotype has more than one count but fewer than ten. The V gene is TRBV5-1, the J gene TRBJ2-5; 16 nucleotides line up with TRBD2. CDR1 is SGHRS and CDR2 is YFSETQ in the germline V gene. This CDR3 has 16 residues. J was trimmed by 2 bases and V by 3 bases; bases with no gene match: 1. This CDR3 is CASSSGLAGGQETQYF. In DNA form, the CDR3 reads TGCGCCAGCAGCTCGGGACTAGCGGGAGGGCAAGAGACCCAGTACTTC.

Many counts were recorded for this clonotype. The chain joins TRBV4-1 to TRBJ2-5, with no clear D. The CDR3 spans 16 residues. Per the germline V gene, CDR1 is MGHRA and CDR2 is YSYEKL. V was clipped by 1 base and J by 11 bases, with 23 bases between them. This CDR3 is CASSQVDLISYNEQYF. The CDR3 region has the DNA TGCGCCAGCAGCCAAGTTGATCTAATCTCCTACAATGAGCAGTACTTC.

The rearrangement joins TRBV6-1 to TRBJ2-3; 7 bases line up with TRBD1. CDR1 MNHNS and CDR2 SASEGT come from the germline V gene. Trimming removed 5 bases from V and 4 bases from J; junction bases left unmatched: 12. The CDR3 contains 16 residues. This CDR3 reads CASSRNQGDGADTQYF. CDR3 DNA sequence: TGTGCCAGCAGTCGCAACCAGGGGGACGGGGCAGATACGCAGTATTTT.

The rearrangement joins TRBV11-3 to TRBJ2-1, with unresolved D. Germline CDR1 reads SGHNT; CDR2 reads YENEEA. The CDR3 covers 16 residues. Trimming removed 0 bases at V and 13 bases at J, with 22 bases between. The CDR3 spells CASSLERSGTRETQFF. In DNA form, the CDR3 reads TGTGCCAGCAGCTTAGAACGGAGTGGTACCAGAGAGACCCAGTTCTTC.

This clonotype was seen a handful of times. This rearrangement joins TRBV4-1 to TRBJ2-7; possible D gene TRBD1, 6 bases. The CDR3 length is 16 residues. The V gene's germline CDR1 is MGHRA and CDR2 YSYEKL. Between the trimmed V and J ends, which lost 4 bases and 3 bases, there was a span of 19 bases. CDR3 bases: TGCGCCAGCAGCCTAAGGGACATCCTCCTGGGCTACGAGCAGTACTTC. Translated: CASSLRDILLGYEQYF.

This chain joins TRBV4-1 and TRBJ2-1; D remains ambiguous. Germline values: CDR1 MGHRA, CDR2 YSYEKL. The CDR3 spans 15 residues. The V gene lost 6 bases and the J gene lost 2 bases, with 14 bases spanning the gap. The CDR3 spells CASRKRSGAYNEQFF. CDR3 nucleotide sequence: TGCGCCAGCAGAAAACGTTCAGGAGCCTACAATGAGCAGTTCTTC.

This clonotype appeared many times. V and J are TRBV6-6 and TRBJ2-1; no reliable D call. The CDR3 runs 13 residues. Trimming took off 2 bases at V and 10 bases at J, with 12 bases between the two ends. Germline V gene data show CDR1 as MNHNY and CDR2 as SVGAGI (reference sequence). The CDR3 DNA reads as TGTGCCAGCAGTTACCGAGATCAATACGAGCAGTTCTTC. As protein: CASSYRDQYEQFF.

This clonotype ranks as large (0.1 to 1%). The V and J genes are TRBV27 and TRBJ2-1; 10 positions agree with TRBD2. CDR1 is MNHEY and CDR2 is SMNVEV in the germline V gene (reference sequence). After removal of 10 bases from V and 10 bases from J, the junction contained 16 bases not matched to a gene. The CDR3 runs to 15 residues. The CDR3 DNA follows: TGTGCCACCAAAGCGGGAGGGGGGTCTATGTACGAGCAGTTCTTC. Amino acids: CATKAGGGSMYEQFF.

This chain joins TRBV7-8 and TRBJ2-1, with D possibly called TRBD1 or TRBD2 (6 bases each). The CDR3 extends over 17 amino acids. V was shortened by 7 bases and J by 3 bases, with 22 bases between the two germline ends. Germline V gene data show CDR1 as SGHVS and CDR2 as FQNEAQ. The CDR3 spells CASKRPGAQGLYNEQFF. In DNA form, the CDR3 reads TGTGCCAGCAAGAGACCGGGGGCACAGGGACTCTACAATGAGCAGTTCTTC.

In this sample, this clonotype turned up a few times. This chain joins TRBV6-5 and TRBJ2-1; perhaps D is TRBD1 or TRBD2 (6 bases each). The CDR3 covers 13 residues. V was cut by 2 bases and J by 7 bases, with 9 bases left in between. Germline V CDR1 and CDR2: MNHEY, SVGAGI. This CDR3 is CASSYRGGNEQFF. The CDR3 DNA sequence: TGTGCCAGCAGTTACCGAGGGGGGAATGAGCAGTTCTTC.

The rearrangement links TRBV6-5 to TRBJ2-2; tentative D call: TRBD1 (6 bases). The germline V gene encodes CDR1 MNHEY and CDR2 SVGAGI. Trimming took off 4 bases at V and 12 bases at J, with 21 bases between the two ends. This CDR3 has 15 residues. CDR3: CASSWKGVGTDKLFF. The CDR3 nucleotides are TGTGCCAGCAGTTGGAAGGGGGTGGGCACCGATAAGCTGTTTTTT.

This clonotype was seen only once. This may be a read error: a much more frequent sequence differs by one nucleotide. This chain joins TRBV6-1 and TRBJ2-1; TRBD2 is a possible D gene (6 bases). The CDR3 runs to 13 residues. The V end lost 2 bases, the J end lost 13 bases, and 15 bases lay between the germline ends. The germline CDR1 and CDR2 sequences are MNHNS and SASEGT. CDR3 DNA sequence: TGTGCCAGCAGTGAACGGGAGCAAGAGACCCAGTTCTTC. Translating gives CASSEREQETQFF.